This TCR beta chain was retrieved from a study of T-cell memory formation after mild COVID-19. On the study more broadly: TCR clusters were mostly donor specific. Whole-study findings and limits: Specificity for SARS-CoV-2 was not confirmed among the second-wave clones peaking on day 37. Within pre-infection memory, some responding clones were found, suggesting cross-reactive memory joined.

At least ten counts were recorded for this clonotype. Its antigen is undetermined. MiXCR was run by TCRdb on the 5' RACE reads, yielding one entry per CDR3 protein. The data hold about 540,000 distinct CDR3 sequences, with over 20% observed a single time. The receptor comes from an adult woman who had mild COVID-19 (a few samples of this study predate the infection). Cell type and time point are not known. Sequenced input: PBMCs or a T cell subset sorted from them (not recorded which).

CDR3 in amino acids: CASSFGGLNTEAFF. Written as DNA, the CDR3 is TGTGCCAGCAGCTTCGGGGGGCTGAACACTGAAGCTTTCTTT. V is TRBV7-3 and J is TRBJ1-1; D may be TRBD1 (6 bases). Germline V gene sequence: CDR1 SGHTA, CDR2 FQGTGA. This CDR3 contains 14 residues. Trimming removed 3 bases from V and 0 bases from J, with 8 bases in between.